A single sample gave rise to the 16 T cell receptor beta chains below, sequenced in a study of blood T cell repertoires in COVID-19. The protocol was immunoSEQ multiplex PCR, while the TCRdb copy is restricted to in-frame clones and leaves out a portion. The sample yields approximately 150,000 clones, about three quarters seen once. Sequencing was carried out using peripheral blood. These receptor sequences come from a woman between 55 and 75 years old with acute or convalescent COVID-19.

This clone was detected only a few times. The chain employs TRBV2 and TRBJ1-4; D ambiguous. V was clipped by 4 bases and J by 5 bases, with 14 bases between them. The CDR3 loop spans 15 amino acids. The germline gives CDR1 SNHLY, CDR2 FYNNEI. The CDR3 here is CASSVTQVVNEKLFF. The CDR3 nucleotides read TGTGCCAGCAGTGTAACCCAGGTCGTGAATGAAAAACTGTTTTTT.

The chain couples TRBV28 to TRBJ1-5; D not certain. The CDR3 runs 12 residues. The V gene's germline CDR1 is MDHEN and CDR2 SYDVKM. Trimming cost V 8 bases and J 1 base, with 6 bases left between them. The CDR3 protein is CASEESNQPQHF. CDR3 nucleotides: TGTGCCAGCGAGGAGAGCAATCAGCCCCAGCATTTT.

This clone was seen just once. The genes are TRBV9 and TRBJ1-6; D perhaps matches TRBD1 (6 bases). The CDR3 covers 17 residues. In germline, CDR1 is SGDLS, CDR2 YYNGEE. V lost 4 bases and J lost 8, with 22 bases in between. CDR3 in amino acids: CASSTGGGAAQDSPLHF. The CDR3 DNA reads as TGTGCCAGCAGCACGGGAGGGGGGGCCGCCCAAGATTCACCCCTCCACTTT.

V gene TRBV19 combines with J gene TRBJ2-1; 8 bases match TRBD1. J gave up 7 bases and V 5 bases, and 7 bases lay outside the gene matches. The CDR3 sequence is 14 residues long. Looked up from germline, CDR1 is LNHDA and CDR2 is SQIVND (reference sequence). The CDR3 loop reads CASSPWTGKNEQFF. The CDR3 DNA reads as TGTGCCAGTAGTCCGTGGACAGGGAAAAATGAGCAGTTCTTC.

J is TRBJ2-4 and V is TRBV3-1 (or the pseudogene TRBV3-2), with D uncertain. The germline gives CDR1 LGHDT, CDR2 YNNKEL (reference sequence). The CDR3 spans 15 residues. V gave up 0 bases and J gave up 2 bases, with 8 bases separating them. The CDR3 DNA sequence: TGTGCCAGCAGCCAAGATGCAGGCCCCAAAAACATTCAGTACTTC. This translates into CASSQDAGPKNIQYF.

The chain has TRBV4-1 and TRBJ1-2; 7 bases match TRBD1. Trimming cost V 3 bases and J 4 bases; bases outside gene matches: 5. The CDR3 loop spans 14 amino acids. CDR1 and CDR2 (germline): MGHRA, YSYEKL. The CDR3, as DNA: TGCGCCAGCAGCCACCAGGACAGGACCTATGGCTACACCTTC. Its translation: CASSHQDRTYGYTF.

The CDR3 bases are TGTGCCAGCAGTTACTCGGCGGGATACGAGCAGTACTTC. It is translated as CASSYSAGYEQYF. The chain has TRBV6-5 and TRBJ2-7, with D possibly TRBD2 on 6 matching bases. The V end lost 0 bases, the J end lost 4 bases, and 7 bases lay between the germline ends. The CDR3 is made up of 13 amino acids. The V gene's germline CDR1 is MNHEY and CDR2 SVGAGI.

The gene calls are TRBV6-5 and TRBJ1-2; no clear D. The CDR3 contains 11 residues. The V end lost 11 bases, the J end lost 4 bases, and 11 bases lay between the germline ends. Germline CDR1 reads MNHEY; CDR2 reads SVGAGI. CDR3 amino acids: CAGREVYGYTF. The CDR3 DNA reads TGTGCCGGAAGGGAGGTCTATGGCTACACCTTC.

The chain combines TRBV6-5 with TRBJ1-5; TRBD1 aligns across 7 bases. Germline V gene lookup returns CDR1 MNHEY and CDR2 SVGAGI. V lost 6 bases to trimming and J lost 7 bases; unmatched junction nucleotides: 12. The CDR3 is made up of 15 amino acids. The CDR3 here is CASSSGGQVRQPQHF. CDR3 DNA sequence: TGTGCCAGCAGCTCAGGGGGGCAGGTTAGACAGCCCCAGCATTTT.

The CDR3 bases are TGTGCCAGCAGCTGGACTAGCGGGAGGGAGGGCTCCTACGAGCAGTACTTC. Protein: CASSWTSGREGSYEQYF. This chain uses TRBV5-6 with TRBJ2-7; 15 bases agree with TRBD2. V shed 3 bases and J 0 bases; nucleotides not matched to a gene: 4. This CDR3 comprises 17 residues. Germline V gene sequence: CDR1 SGHDT, CDR2 YYEEEE.

CDR3 DNA: TGTGCCAGCAGTTTACTGGGGAGACTGTTTTTT. Its translation: CASSLLGRLFF. The chain recombines TRBV28 with TRBJ1-4; D unclear. The CDR3 covers 11 residues. CDR1 MDHEN and CDR2 SYDVKM come from the germline V gene. The V gene lost 2 bases and the J gene lost 13 bases, with 8 bases spanning the gap.

CDR3 sequence (DNA): TGTGCCAGCAGCAAAGGACATTACAATGAGCAGTTCTTC. It specifies CASSKGHYNEQFF. The J gene is TRBJ2-1, the V gene TRBV7-9, with a possible D match to TRBD1 (5 bases). The CDR3 is 13 residues long. The ends were cut back, 5 bases at V and 4 bases at J, with 9 bases in the middle. CDR1 and CDR2 (germline): SEHNR, FQNEAQ (reference sequence). The complete variable domain, with remaining parts taken from reference TRBV7-9 and TRBJ2-1, reads DTGVSQNPRHKITKRGQNVTFRCDPISEHNRLYWYRQTLGQGPEFLTYFQNEAQLEKSRLLSDRFSAERPKGSFSTLEIQRTEQGDSAMYLCASSKGHYNEQFFGPGTRLTVL.

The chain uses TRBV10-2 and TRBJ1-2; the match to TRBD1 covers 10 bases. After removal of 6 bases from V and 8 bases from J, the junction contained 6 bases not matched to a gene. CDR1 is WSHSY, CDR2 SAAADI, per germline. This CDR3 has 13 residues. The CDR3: CASSVDRGPGYTF. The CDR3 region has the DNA TGCGCCAGCAGCGTCGACAGGGGGCCCGGCTACACCTTC.

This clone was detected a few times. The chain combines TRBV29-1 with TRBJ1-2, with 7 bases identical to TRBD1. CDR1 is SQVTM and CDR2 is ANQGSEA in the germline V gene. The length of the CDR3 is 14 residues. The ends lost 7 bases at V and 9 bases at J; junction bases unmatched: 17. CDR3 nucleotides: TGCAGCGATCTGGGACAGCTGGCTCAAGGAAGCTACACCTTC. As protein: CSDLGQLAQGSYTF.

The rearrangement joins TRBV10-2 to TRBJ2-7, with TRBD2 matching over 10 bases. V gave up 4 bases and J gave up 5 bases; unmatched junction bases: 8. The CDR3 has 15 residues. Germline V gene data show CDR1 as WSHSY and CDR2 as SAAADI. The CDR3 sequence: CASSARLAGEDEQYF. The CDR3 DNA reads TGCGCCAGCAGTGCCCGGCTAGCGGGAGAGGACGAGCAGTACTTC.

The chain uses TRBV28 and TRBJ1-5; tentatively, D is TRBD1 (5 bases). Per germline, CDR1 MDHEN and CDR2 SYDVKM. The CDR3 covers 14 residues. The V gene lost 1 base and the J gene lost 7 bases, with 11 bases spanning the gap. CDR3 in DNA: TGTGCCAGCAGTTTATCAGGGCTACAGCAGCCCCAGCATTTT. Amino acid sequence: CASSLSGLQQPQHF.